This is a list of T cell receptor beta chains from one sample in a study of blood T cell repertoires in COVID-19. Clones were read by immunoSEQ multiplex PCR, and TCRdb kept only the in-frame ones, dropping some. Of about 8,300 clones in the sample, 80% to 90% were seen once. The sequencing sample was made of peripheral blood. These receptors were taken from a human donor in a cohort sampled during active COVID-19. The CDR3 runs from the conserved cysteine through the conserved F or W. The D gene is left open where the match is weak. A clone size is listed for some rows: how often the clone was seen (once, few, many), or a class if it is expanded.

>.|.|TRBJ1-5|TRBV3-1/TRBV3-2|14
CASSQEGGNQPQHF
TGTGCCAGCAGCCAAGAAGGGGGCAATCAGCCCCAGCATTTT
>.|.|TRBJ2-3|TRBV12-3/TRBV12-4|11
CATSNTDTQYF
TGTGCCACATCTAACACAGATACGCAGTATTTT
>.|.|TRBJ2-2|TRBV6-5|14
CASSKNRATGELFF
TGTGCCAGCAGTAAGAACAGGGCCACCGGGGAGCTGTTTTTT
>TRBD1|.|TRBJ1-1|TRBV2|14
CASRSDRGGSEAFF
TGTGCCAGCAGGTCGGACAGGGGCGGGTCTGAAGCTTTCTTT
>.|.|TRBJ1-1|TRBV11-2|17
CASSLGLAVNMNTEAFF
TGTGCCAGCAGCTTAGGTCTGGCAGTTAACATGAACACTGAAGCTTTCTTT
>TRBD1|.|TRBJ2-2|TRBV29-1|14
CSATTGTNTGELFF
TGCAGCGCAACGACAGGGACGAACACCGGGGAGCTGTTTTTT
>.|.|TRBJ2-7|TRBV27|13
CASSFGISYEQYF
TGTGCCAGCAGTTTTGGCATTTCCTACGAGCAGTACTTC
>TRBD2|.|TRBJ2-3|TRBV4-1|17
CASSPNPGLGDLGTQYF
TGCGCCAGCAGCCCTAATCCGGGACTAGGGGATCTGGGTACGCAGTATTTT
>.|.|TRBJ1-2|TRBV24-1|14
CATSDLQADYGYTF
TGTGCCACCAGTGATTTGCAGGCAGACTATGGCTACACCTTC
>.|once|TRBJ1-5|TRBV5-1|16
CASSLVDTSGNQPQHF
TGCGCCAGCAGCTTGGTGGACACTTCGGGCAATCAGCCCCAGCATTTT
>.|once|TRBJ1-1|TRBV20-1|11
CSETTVVEAFF
TGCAGTGAGACGACAGTTGTAGAAGCTTTCTTT
>.|.|TRBJ1-2|TRBV28|14
CASRTGTPNYGYTF
TGTGCCAGCAGGACTGGGACACCAAACTATGGCTACACCTTC
>TRBD1|.|TRBJ2-7|TRBV2|15
CASSTDRVVSYEQYF
TGTGCCAGCAGTACTGACAGGGTCGTCTCCTACGAGCAGTACTTC
>TRBD1|.|TRBJ2-6|TRBV14|18
CASSPYRGRLSGANVLTF
TGTGCCAGCAGCCCTTACAGGGGGCGTCTCTCTGGGGCCAACGTCCTGACTTTC
>.|.|TRBJ1-2|TRBV28|14
CASSYGKANYGYTF
TGTGCCAGCAGTTACGGTAAAGCTAACTATGGCTACACCTTC
>TRBD2|.|TRBJ2-1|TRBV5-5|13
CASNLAGGNEQFF
TGTGCCAGCAATCTAGCGGGAGGCAATGAGCAGTTCTTC
>.|.|TRBJ2-1|TRBV6-1|11
CASSELRGQFF
TGTGCCAGCAGTGAATTAAGGGGGCAGTTCTTC
>TRBD1|.|TRBJ1-1|TRBV18|14
CATSLGQGGTEAFF
TGTGCCACCTCCCTCGGACAGGGAGGCACTGAAGCTTTCTTT
>.|.|TRBJ2-7|TRBV7-9|17
CASSLAGPFGTSYEQYF
TGTGCCAGCAGCTTAGCGGGGCCTTTCGGAACCTCCTACGAGCAGTACTTC
>TRBD1|.|TRBJ2-7|TRBV5-1|14
CASSFDRGGYEQYF
TGCGCCAGCAGTTTTGACAGGGGAGGCTACGAGCAGTACTTC
>TRBD2|.|TRBJ2-7|TRBV28|15
CASSRRLAGVGEQYF
TGTGCCAGCAGTCGAAGGCTAGCGGGAGTCGGCGAGCAGTACTTC
>.|few|TRBJ2-7|TRBV2|15
CASSVTGASSYEQYF
TGTGCCAGCAGTGTGACAGGTGCTAGCTCCTACGAGCAGTACTTC
>.|.|TRBJ2-3|TRBV2|13
CASSQDLEDTQYF
TGTGCCAGCAGCCAGGATTTAGAGGATACGCAGTATTTT
>.|.|TRBJ1-3|TRBV3-1/TRBV3-2|15
CASSQDDGSGNTIYF
TGTGCCAGCAGCCAAGATGACGGGTCAGGAAACACCATATATTTT
>TRBD2|.|TRBJ2-1|TRBV9|15
CASSASGSFYNEQFF
TGTGCCAGCAGCGCAAGCGGGAGCTTTTACAATGAGCAGTTCTTC